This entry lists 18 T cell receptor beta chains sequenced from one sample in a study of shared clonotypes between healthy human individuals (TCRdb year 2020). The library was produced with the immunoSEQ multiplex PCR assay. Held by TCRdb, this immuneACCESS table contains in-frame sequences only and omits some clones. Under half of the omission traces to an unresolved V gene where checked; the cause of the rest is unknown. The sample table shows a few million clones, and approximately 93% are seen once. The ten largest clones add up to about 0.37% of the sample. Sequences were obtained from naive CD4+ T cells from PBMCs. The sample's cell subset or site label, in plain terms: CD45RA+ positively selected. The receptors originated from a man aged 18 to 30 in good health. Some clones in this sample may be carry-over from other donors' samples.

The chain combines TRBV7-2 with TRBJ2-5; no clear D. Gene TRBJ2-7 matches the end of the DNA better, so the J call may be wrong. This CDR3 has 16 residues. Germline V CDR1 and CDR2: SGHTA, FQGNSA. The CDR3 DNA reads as TGTGCCAGCAGCTTGGGTTCAAAGGCTCTTAACTACGAGCAGTACTTC. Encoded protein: CASSLGSKALNYEQYF.

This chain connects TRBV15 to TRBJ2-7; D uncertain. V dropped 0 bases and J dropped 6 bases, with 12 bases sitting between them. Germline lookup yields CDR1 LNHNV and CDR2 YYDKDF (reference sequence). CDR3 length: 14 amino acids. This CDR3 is CATSRDYQRSEQYF. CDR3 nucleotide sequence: TGTGCCACCAGCAGAGATTATCAACGGTCCGAGCAGTACTTC.

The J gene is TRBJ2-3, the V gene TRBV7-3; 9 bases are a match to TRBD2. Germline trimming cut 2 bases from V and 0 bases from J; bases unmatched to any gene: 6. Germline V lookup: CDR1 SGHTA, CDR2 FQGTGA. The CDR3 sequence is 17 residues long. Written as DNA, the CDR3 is TGTGCCAGCAGCTTAGGGGTTAGCGGGAGAAGCACAGATACGCAGTATTTT. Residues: CASSLGVSGRSTDTQYF.

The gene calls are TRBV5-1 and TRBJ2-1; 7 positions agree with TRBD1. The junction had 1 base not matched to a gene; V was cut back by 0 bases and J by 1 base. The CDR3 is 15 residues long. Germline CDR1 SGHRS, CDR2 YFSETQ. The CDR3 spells CASSLGDRSYNEQFF. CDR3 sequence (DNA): TGCGCCAGCAGCTTGGGGGACAGATCCTACAATGAGCAGTTCTTC.

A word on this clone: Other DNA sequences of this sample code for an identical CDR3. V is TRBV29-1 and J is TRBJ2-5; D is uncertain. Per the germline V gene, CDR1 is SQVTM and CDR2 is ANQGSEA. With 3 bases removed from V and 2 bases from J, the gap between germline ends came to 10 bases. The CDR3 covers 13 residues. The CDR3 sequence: CSVEGLLQETQYF. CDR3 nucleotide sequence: TGCAGCGTTGAGGGGTTACTGCAAGAGACCCAGTACTTC.

CDR3 nucleotide sequence: TGCGCCAGCAGCCCTCAGGGACAGACAATGAACACTGAAGCTTTCTTT. Protein product: CASSPQGQTMNTEAFF. This chain joins TRBV5-1 and TRBJ1-1; 7 positions match TRBD1. The CDR3 extends over 16 amino acids. Per the germline V gene, CDR1 is SGHRS and CDR2 is YFSETQ. V shed 4 bases, J shed 0 bases, and the junction held 9 bases outside the gene matches.

Written as DNA, the CDR3 is TGTGCCAGTAGAACCGGGACACGGACCGGGGAGCTGTTTTTT. This codes for CASRTGTRTGELFF. The gene calls are TRBV19 and TRBJ2-2; D possibly corresponds to TRBD1 (6 bases). The germline CDR1 and CDR2 sequences are LNHDA and SQIVND (reference sequence). Trimming took off 6 bases at V and 5 bases at J, with 13 bases between the two ends. The length of the CDR3 is 14 residues.

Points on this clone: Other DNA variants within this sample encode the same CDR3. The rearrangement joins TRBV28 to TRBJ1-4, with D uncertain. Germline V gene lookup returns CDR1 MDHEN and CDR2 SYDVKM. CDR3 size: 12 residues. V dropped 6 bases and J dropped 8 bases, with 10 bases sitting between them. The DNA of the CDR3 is TGTGCCAGCAGCTCCCCGGGGGAAAAACTGTTTTTT. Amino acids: CASSSPGEKLFF.

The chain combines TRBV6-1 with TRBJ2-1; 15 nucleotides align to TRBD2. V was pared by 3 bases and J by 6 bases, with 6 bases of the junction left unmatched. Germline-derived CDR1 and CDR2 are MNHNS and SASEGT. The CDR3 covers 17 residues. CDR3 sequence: CASSEAGLAGGFNEQFF. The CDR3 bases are TGTGCCAGCAGTGAGGCGGGACTAGCGGGAGGATTCAATGAGCAGTTCTTC.

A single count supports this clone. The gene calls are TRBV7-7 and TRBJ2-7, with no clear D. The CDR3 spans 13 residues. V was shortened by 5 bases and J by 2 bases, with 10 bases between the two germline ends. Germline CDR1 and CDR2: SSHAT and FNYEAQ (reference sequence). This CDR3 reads CASSPINTYEQYF. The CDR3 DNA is TGTGCCAGCAGCCCTATAAATACCTACGAGCAGTACTTC.

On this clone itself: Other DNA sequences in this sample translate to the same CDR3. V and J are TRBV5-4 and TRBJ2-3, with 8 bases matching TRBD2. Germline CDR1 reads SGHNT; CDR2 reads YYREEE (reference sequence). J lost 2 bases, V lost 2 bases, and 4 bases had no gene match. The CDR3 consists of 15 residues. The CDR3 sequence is CASSLTSGTTDTQYF. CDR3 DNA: TGTGCCAGCAGCTTAACTAGCGGAACCACAGATACGCAGTATTTT.

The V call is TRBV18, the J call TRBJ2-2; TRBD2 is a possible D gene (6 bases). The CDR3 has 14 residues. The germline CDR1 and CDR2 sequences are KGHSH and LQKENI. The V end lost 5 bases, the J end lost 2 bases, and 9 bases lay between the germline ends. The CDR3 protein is CASSGDLNTGELFF. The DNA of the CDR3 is TGTGCCAGCTCAGGGGACTTAAACACCGGGGAGCTGTTTTTT.

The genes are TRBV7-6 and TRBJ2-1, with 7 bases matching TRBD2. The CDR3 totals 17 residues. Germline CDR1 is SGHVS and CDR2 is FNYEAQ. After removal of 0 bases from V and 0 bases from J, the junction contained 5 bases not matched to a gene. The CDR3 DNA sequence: TGTGCCAGCAGCTTAGCGCTCGGCGGGAGCTCCTACAATGAGCAGTTCTTC. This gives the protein CASSLALGGSSYNEQFF.

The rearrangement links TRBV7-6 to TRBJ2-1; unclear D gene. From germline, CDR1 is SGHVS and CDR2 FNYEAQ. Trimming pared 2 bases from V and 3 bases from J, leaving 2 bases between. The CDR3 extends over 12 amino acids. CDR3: CASSLFYNEQFF. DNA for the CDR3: TGTGCCAGCAGCTTATTCTACAATGAGCAGTTCTTC.

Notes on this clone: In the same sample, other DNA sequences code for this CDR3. The CDR3 DNA follows: TGTGCCAGCAGTTTAGATGGGGAGCAGTTCTTC. Its translation: CASSLDGEQFF. The chain combines TRBV28 with TRBJ2-1; D is unclear. Germline V gene data show CDR1 as MDHEN and CDR2 as SYDVKM. The CDR3 has 11 amino acids. V lost 2 bases, J lost 10 bases, and 6 bases lay in between.

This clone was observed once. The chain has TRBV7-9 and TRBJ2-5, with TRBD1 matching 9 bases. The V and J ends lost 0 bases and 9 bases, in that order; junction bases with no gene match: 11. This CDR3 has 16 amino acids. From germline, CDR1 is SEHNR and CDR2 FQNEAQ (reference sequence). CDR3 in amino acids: CASSLAGTGTRGAQYF. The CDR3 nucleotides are TGTGCCAGCAGCTTAGCAGGGACAGGGACCCGTGGGGCCCAGTACTTC. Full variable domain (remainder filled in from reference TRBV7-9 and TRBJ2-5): DTGVSQNPRHKITKRGQNVTFRCDPISEHNRLYWYRQTLGQGPEFLTYFQNEAQLEKSRLLSDRFSAERPKGSFSTLEIQRTEQGDSAMYLCASSLAGTGTRGAQYFGPGTRLLVL.

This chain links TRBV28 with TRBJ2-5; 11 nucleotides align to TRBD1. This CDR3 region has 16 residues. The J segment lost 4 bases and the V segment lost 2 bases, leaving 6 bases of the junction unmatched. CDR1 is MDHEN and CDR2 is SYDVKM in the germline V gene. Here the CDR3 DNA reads TGTGCCAGCAGTTTAGGCGGGACAGGGGGTTTAGAGACCCAGTACTTC. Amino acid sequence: CASSLGGTGGLETQYF.

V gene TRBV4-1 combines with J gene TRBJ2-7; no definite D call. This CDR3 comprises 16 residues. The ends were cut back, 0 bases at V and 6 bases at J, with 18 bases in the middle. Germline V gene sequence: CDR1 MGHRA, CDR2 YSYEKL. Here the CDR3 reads CASSQDRQARGGEQYF. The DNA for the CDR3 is TGCGCCAGCAGCCAAGATCGCCAAGCCCGAGGCGGCGAGCAGTACTTC.